This T cell receptor (beta chain) was identified in a study of blood T cell repertoires in COVID-19. This CDR3 spans 15 amino acids. The V gene lost 1 base and the J gene lost 3 bases, with 13 bases spanning the gap. Germline V gene data show CDR1 as SGHKS and CDR2 as YYEKEE (reference sequence). Assay used: immunoSEQ multiplex PCR; TCRdb lists only in-frame clones, some missing. The repertoire includes about 370,000 clones, 85% to 90% of them detected once, and roughly 1% sits in the top ten. The chain carries TRBV5-5 and TRBJ1-2; D is unresolved. Sequencing was carried out using PBMCs or T cells enriched from blood (not recorded which). This receptor was obtained from a man aged 18 to 30 who had recovered from COVID-19. The CDR3 spells CASSLPGGQDYGYTF. In nucleotides, the CDR3 is TGTGCCAGCAGCTTGCCCGGCGGGCAGGACTATGGCTACACCTTC.